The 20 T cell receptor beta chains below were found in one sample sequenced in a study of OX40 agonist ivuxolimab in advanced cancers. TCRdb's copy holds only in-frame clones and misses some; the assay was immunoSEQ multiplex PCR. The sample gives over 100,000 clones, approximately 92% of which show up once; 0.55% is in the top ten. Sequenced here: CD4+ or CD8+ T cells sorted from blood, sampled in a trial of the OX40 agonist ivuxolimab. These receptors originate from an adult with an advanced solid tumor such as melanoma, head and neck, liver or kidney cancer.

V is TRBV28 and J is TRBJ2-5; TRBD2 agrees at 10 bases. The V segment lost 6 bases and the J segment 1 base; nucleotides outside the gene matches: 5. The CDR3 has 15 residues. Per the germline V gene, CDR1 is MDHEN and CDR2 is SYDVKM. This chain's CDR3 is CASRTASGGQETQYF. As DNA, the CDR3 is TGTGCCAGCAGAACGGCTAGCGGGGGCCAAGAGACCCAGTACTTC.

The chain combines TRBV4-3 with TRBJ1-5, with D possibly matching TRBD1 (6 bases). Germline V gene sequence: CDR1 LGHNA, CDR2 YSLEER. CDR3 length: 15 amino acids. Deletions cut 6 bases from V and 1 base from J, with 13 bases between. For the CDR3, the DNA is TGCGCCAGCAGTCGAACTGGACAGAGCAATCAGCCCCAGCATTTT. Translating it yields CASSRTGQSNQPQHF.

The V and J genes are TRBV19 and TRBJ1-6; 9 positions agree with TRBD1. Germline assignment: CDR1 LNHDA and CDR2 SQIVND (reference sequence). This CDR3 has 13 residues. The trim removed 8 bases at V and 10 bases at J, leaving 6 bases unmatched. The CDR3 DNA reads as TGTGCCAGTCGGGGACAGGGCTTGTCACCCCTCCACTTT. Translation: CASRGQGLSPLHF.

The CDR3 loop reads CASSPYSGGAGGETQYF. DNA of the CDR3: TGCGCCAGCAGCCCGTACAGCGGGGGGGCCGGGGGAGAGACCCAGTACTTC. The chain joins TRBV5-1 to TRBJ2-5; 10 bases line up with TRBD2. After removal of 4 bases from V and 4 bases from J, the junction contained 13 bases not matched to a gene. CDR1 is SGHRS and CDR2 is YFSETQ in the germline V gene. This CDR3 comprises 17 residues.

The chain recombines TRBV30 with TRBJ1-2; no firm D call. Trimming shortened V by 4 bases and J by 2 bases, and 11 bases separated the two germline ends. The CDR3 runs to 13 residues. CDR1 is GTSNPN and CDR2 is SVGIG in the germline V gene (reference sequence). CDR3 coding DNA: TGTGCCTGGACCCTGCAACACAACTATGGCTACACCTTC. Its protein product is CAWTLQHNYGYTF.

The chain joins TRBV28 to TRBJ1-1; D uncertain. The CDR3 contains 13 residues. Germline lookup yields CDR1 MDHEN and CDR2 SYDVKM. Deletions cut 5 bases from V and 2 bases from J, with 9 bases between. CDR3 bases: TGTGCCAGCAGTCGAATTCTAAACACTGAAGCTTTCTTT. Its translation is CASSRILNTEAFF.

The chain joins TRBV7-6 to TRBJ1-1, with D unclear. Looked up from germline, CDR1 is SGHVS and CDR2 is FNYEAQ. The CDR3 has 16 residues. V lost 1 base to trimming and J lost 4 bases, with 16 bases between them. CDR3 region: CASSLGLGPTGTEAFF. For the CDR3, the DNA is TGTGCCAGCAGCTTAGGGTTAGGGCCGACCGGCACTGAAGCTTTCTTT.

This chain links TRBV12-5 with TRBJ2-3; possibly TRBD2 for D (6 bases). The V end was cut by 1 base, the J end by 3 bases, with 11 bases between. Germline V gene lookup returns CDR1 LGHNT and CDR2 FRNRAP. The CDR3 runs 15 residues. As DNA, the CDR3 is TGTGCTAGTGGTTTGGGGGACTCTCCGACAGATACGCAGTATTTT. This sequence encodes CASGLGDSPTDTQYF.

The CDR3 loop reads CASSLNQGDTQYF. DNA for the CDR3: TGCGCCAGCAGCTTGAACCAGGGGGATACGCAGTATTTT. The chain uses TRBV5-1 and TRBJ2-3; possible D gene TRBD1, 6 bases. Per the germline V gene, CDR1 is SGHRS and CDR2 is YFSETQ. The CDR3 runs to 13 residues. Trimming removed 1 base at V and 6 bases at J, with 9 bases between.

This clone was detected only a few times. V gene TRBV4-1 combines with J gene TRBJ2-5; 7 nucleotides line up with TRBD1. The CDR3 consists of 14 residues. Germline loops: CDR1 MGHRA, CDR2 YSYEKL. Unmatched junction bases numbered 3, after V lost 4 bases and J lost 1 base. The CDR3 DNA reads TGCGCCAGCAGCCCGCGACAGGGCCAAGAGACCCAGTACTTC. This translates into CASSPRQGQETQYF.

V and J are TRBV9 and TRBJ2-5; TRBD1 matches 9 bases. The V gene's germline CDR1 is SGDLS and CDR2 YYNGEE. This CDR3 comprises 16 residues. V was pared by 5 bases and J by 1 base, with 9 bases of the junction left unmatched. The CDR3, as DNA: TGTGCCAGCAGGATATACAGGGGGCGATGCCAAGAGACCCAGTACTTC. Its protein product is CASRIYRGRCQETQYF.

The CDR3 loop is CASSQDYQQGNSPLHF. The CDR3 region has the DNA TGCGCCAGCAGCCAAGATTACCAACAGGGGAATTCACCCCTCCACTTT. The chain links TRBV4-3 to TRBJ1-6; 7 nucleotides align to TRBD1. This CDR3 has 16 amino acids. V dropped 0 bases and J dropped 7; count of bases not matched to a gene: 6. From germline, CDR1 is LGHNA and CDR2 YSLEER.

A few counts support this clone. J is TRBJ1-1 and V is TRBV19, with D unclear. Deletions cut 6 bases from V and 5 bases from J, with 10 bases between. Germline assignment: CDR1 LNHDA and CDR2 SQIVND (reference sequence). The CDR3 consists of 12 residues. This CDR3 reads CASRERSTEAFF. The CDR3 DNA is TGTGCCAGTAGAGAGAGGTCGACTGAAGCTTTCTTT. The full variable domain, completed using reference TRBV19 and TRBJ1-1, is DGGITQSPKYLFRKEGQNVTLSCEQNLNHDAMYWYRQDPGQGLRLIYYSQIVNDFQKGDIAEGYSVSREKKESFPLTVTSAQKNPTAFYLCASRERSTEAFFGQGTRLTVV.

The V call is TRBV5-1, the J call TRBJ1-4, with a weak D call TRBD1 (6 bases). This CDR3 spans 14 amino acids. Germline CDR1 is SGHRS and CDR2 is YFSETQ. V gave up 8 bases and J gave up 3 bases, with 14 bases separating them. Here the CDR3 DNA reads TGCGCCAGTTCCCAGGGGTGGGCTAATGAAAAACTGTTTTTT. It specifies CASSQGWANEKLFF.

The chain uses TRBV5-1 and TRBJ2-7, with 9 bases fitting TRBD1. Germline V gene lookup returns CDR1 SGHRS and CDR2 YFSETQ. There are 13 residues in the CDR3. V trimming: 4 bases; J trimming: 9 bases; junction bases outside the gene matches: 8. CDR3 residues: CASSGGQGMGQYF. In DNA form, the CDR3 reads TGCGCCAGCAGCGGTGGACAGGGGATGGGGCAGTACTTC.

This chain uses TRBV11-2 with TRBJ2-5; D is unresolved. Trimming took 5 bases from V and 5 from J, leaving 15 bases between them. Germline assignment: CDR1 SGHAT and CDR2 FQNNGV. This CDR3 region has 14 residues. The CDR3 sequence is CASSQLLLGETQYF. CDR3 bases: TGTGCCAGCAGCCAGCTTTTGCTAGGGGAGACCCAGTACTTC.

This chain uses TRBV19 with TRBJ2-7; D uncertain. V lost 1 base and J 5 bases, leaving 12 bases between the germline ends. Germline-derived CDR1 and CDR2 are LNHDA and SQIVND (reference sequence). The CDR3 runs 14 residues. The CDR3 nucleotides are TGTGCCAGTAGTATAGGGGTTACCGGCAACGAGCAGTACTTC. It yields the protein CASSIGVTGNEQYF.

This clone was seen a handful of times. This CDR3 reads CASGPWGGLTEAFF. The CDR3 DNA reads TGTGCCAGCGGACCGTGGGGGGGGCTCACTGAAGCTTTCTTT. The chain uses TRBV2 and TRBJ1-1; TRBD1 might be the D (6 bases). Per the germline V gene, CDR1 is SNHLY and CDR2 is FYNNEI. Trimming shortened V by 8 bases and J by 4 bases, and 17 bases separated the two germline ends. CDR3 length equals 14 residues.

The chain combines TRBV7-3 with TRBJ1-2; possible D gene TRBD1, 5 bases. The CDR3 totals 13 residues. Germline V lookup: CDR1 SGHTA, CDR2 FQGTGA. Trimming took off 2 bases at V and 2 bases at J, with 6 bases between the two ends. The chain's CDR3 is CASSLAGNYGYTF. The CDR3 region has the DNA TGTGCCAGCAGCTTAGCAGGGAACTATGGCTACACCTTC.

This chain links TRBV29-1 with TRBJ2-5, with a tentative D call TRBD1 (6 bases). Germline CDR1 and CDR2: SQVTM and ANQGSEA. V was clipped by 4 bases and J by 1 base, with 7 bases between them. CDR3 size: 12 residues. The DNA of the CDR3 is TGCAGCGTTGGGACAGCCCAAGAGACCCAGTACTTC. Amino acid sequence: CSVGTAQETQYF.